The 17 T cell receptor beta chains below were found in one sample sequenced in a study of T cell responses to AZD1222 COVID-19 vaccine. Sequencing used immunoSEQ multiplex PCR; TCRdb keeps in-frame clones, though not all of them. The profile shows approximately 45,000 clones, around nine tenths of them singletons. The sequences come from peripheral blood, collected 28 days after the second AZD1222 dose. The receptor source for this set is an adult who received the AZD1222 COVID-19 vaccine.

The chain combines TRBV11-1 with TRBJ2-1; maybe TRBD1 (6 bases). CDR3 length: 15 residues. Trimming stripped 6 bases from V and 5 bases from J, with 17 bases between. Germline V gene sequence: CDR1 SGHAT, CDR2 FQDESV (reference sequence). CDR3 residues: CASRKIGQGHNEQFF. The CDR3 nucleotides are TGTGCCAGCAGAAAAATAGGCCAGGGGCACAATGAGCAGTTCTTC.

The chain combines TRBV19 with TRBJ1-1; D not resolved. Trimming stripped 0 bases from V and 6 bases from J, with 8 bases between. The CDR3 spans 13 residues. CDR1 and CDR2 (germline): LNHDA, SQIVND (reference sequence). In DNA form, the CDR3 reads TGTGCCAGTAGTATAGAAATATTCGCTGAAGCTTTCTTT. This sequence encodes CASSIEIFAEAFF.

This chain connects TRBV19 to TRBJ1-5; 9 bases map to TRBD1. The CDR3 runs 16 residues. The V and J ends lost 1 base and 5 bases, in that order; junction bases with no gene match: 6. CDR1 is LNHDA, CDR2 SQIVND, per germline (reference sequence). The CDR3: CASSIGRDRDYQPQHF. The CDR3 DNA reads TGTGCCAGTAGTATAGGGAGGGACAGGGACTATCAGCCCCAGCATTTT.

In this sample, this clone turned up a few times. The rearrangement links TRBV7-2 to TRBJ1-2, with D unclear. CDR1 and CDR2 (germline): SGHTA, FQGNSA. Trimming left V 3 bases short and J 4 bases short, with 9 bases between. CDR3 length: 13 residues. This CDR3 reads CASSFMGFYGYTF. The DNA of the CDR3 is TGTGCCAGCAGCTTTATGGGATTCTATGGCTACACCTTC. The variable domain in full, completed from reference TRBV7-2 and TRBJ1-2, reads GAGVSQSPSNKVTEKGKDVELRCDPISGHTALYWYRQSLGQGLEFLIYFQGNSAPDKSGLPSDRFSAERTGGSVSTLTIQRTQQEDSAVYLCASSFMGFYGYTFGSGTRLTVV.

The V call is TRBV7-9, the J call TRBJ1-1; maybe TRBD1 (6 bases). This CDR3 contains 14 residues. Trimming stripped 3 bases from V and 4 bases from J, with 12 bases between. CDR1 and CDR2 from the germline V gene are SEHNR and FQNEAQ (reference sequence). In nucleotides, the CDR3 is TGTGCCAGCAGCTTCGTATTCAGGGGCACTGAAGCTTTCTTT. Translating it yields CASSFVFRGTEAFF.

V usage is TRBV11-2 and J usage is TRBJ1-3; D gene uncertain. Germline V gene data show CDR1 as SGHAT and CDR2 as FQNNGV. This CDR3 comprises 15 residues. V shed 5 bases and J shed 3 bases, with 14 bases lying between them. CDR3 amino acids: CASSISLGIGNTIYF. The CDR3 DNA reads as TGTGCCAGCAGCATCTCCCTCGGGATTGGAAACACCATATATTTT.

The V gene is TRBV6-2 or TRBV6-3, the J gene TRBJ2-7; D is unresolved. V shed 2 bases and J shed 3 bases, with 8 bases lying between them. Germline loops: CDR1 MNHEY, CDR2 SVGEGT. This CDR3 region has 13 residues. The CDR3 nucleotides read TGTGCCAGCAGTTACAGGCAGCTCTACGAGCAGTACTTC. Its translation: CASSYRQLYEQYF.

The chain employs TRBV27 and TRBJ2-6; 7 bases fit TRBD2. Germline assignment: CDR1 MNHEY and CDR2 SMNVEV (reference sequence). After removal of 8 bases from V and 1 base from J, the junction contained 5 bases not matched to a gene. The CDR3 totals 15 residues. CDR3 DNA: TGTGCCAGCGCGGGGGATGAGTCTGGGGCCAACGTCCTGACTTTC. Amino acid sequence: CASAGDESGANVLTF.

The chain is built from TRBV5-1 and TRBJ1-1; D ambiguous. Trimming cost V 7 bases and J 1 base, with 14 bases left between them. This CDR3 spans 14 amino acids. From germline, CDR1 is SGHRS and CDR2 YFSETQ. The CDR3 protein is CASQEQGRNTEAFF. In DNA, the CDR3 is TGCGCCAGCCAAGAACAAGGCAGGAACACTGAAGCTTTCTTT.

The rearrangement links TRBV24-1 to TRBJ1-2; D not certain. V lost 3 bases to trimming and J lost 4 bases, with 11 bases between them. CDR1 is KGHDR and CDR2 is SFDVKD in the germline V gene. The CDR3 runs 14 residues. DNA for the CDR3: TGTGCCACCAGTGATCCCACCTTCCCCTATGGCTACACCTTC. Protein: CATSDPTFPYGYTF.

The CDR3 sequence: CASSLTGGYGYTF. In DNA, the CDR3 is TGTGCCAGCAGCCTTACAGGGGGCTATGGCTACACCTTC. The rearrangement uses TRBV3-1 (or the pseudogene TRBV3-2) and TRBJ1-2; TRBD1 matches at 8 bases. This CDR3 spans 13 amino acids. J lost 4 bases, V lost 4 bases, and 2 bases had no gene match. In germline, CDR1 is LGHDT, CDR2 YNNKEL (reference sequence).

The rearrangement links TRBV15 to TRBJ1-2; 8 bases agree with TRBD1. Germline V gives CDR1 LNHNV, CDR2 YYDKDF (reference sequence). Trimming removed 4 bases from V and 7 bases from J; junction bases left unmatched: 11. The CDR3 consists of 15 residues. Here the CDR3 DNA reads TGTGCCACCAGCATGACCGTGACAGGGGCGCGTGGCTACACCTTC. Its protein is CATSMTVTGARGYTF.

This rearrangement joins TRBV2 to TRBJ1-2, with D unresolved. This CDR3 has 14 residues. In germline, CDR1 is SNHLY, CDR2 FYNNEI. V lost 6 bases to trimming and J lost 0 bases, with 11 bases between them. CDR3 nucleotides: TGTGCCAGCAGAAACATAGGGCCTAACTATGGCTACACCTTC. This translates into CASRNIGPNYGYTF.

This clone was counted a single time. This chain connects TRBV7-9 to TRBJ1-2, with D perhaps TRBD1 (5 bases). Germline CDR1 reads SEHNR; CDR2 reads FQNEAQ (reference sequence). CDR3 length equals 13 residues. Trimming left V 6 bases short and J 3 bases short, with 11 bases between. CDR3 DNA sequence: TGTGCCAGCAGATCCGGGACCTACTATGGCTACACCTTC. It encodes CASRSGTYYGYTF.

This clone showed up just once. The chain carries TRBV19 and TRBJ1-5, with 7 bases matching TRBD1. V gave up 9 bases and J gave up 3 bases; unmatched junction bases: 11. The CDR3 is 15 amino acids. Germline V gene data show CDR1 as LNHDA and CDR2 as SQIVND (reference sequence). CDR3: CASRYRDRLNQPQHF. The CDR3, as DNA: TGTGCCAGCCGGTACCGGGACAGACTCAATCAGCCCCAGCATTTT.

CDR3 coding DNA: TGTGCCAGCAGTTCAGGGGGAGAAGGGAGTTCACCCCTCCACTTT. Its translation: CASSSGGEGSSPLHF. The chain is built from TRBV28 and TRBJ1-6, with 7 bases aligning to TRBD1. Looked up from germline, CDR1 is MDHEN and CDR2 is SYDVKM. V shed 4 bases and J 9 bases; nucleotides not matched to a gene: 9. The length of the CDR3 is 15 residues.

The chain employs TRBV6-2 or TRBV6-3 and TRBJ1-4; 8 bases agree with TRBD1. Germline values: CDR1 MNHEY, CDR2 SVGEGT. This CDR3 region has 14 residues. The V and J ends lost 2 bases and 13 bases, in that order; junction bases with no gene match: 9. CDR3 sequence (DNA): TGTGCCAGCAGTTACGACCAGGGGGCTAAGGGACTGTTTTTT. The encoded protein is CASSYDQGAKGLFF.